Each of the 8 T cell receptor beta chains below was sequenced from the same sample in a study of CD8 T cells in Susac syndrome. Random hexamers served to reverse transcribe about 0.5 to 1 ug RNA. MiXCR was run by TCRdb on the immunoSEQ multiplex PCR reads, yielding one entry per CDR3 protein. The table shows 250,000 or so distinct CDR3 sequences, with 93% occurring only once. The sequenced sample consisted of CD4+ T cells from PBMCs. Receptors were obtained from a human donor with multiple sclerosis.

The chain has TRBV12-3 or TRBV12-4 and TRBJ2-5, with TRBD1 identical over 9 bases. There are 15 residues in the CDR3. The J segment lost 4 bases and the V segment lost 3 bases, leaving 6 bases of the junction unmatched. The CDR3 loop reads CASSFGTGYGETQYF. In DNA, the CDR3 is TGTGCCAGCAGTTTTGGGACAGGGTACGGAGAGACCCAGTACTTC.

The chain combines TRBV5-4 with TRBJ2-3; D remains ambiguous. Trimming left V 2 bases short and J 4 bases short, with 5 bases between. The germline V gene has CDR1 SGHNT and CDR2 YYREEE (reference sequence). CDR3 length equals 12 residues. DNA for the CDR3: TGTGCCAGCAGCTTTTCTTCAGATACGCAGTATTTT. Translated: CASSFSSDTQYF.

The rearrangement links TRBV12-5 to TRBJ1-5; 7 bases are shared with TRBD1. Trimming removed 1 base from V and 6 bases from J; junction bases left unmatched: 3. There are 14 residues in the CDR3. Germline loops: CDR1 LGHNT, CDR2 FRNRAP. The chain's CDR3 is CASGLGTGGQPQHF. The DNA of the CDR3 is TGTGCTAGTGGTTTGGGGACAGGAGGTCAGCCCCAGCATTTT.

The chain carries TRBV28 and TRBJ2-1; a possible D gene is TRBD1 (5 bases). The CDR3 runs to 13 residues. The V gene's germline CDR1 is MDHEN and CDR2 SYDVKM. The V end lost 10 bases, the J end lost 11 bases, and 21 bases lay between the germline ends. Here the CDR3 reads CAIPWGRSQKQFF. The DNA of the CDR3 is TGTGCCATCCCCTGGGGCCGCTCCCAAAAGCAGTTCTTC.

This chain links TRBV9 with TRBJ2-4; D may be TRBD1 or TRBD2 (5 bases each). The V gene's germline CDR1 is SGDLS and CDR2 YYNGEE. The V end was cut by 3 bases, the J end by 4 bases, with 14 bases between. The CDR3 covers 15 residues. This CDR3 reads CASSASGTVKNIQYF. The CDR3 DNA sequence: TGTGCCAGCAGCGCCTCCGGGACGGTAAAAAACATTCAGTACTTC.

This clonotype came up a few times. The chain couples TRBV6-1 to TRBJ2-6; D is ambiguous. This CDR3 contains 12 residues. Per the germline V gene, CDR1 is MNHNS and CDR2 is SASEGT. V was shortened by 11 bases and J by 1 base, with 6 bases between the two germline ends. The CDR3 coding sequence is TGTGCCTCGCGATCTGGGGCCAACGTCCTGACTTTC. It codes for CASRSGANVLTF.

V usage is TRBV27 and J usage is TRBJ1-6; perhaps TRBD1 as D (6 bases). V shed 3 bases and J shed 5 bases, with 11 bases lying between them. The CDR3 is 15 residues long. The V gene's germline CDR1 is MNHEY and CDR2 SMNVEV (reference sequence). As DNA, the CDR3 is TGTGCCAGCAGTTTCCGGACAGCCAATAATTCACCCCTCCACTTT. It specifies CASSFRTANNSPLHF.

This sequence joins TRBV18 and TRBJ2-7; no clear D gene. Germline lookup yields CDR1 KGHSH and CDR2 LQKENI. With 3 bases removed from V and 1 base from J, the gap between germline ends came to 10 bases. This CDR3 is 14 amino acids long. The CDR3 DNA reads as TGTGCCAGCTCACCGATCCGCGATTCCTACGAGCAGTACTTC. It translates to CASSPIRDSYEQYF.